The entry that follows covers one T cell receptor beta chain sequence. Its target antigen remains unknown. No much larger clone is present one base from it, and per-base qualities are unavailable. The CDR3, from cysteine to phenylalanine, totals 14 residues. CDR3 DNA only is kept here, 42 bases in frame from base 1. The germline V gene sets CDR1 to SGHRS and CDR2 to YFSETQ. V is cut back by 4 bases and J by 4 bases, with 3 bases in the junction unmatched. The time point label for this specimen denotes: baseline, week 1 (first vaccination visit). This specimen's treatment or condition label, per the study, means: pre-vaccination baseline after standard-of-care therapy. Donors had newly diagnosed WHO grade 3 or 4 IDH1-mutant astrocytomas with loss of nuclear ATRX. The samples were drawn from NOA16, a multicentre, single-arm, open-label phase I trial in Germany that tested a mutant IDH1 peptide vaccine in humans for the first time. For immunogenicity testing, the blood drawn at visit V03 was used as the baseline sample. Genomic DNA for TCRB sequencing was extracted from EDTA blood using the DNeasy Blood and Tissue Kit.

This specimen comes from a study of a mutant IDH1 vaccine in newly diagnosed glioma (dated by TCRdb to the early 2020s). For the wider study: Of the approximately 33 treated patients, roughly 62% were male and about 38% were female, and the mean age was approximately 37 years. Prior to enrollment, patients had been given standard therapy consisting of radiotherapy alone, temozolomide alone, or radiochemotherapy with temozolomide, with the combination given to most patients. Peripheral blood was collected at six visits: V03 (baseline), V05, V07, V10, V12 and V13. For exploratory analyses, longitudinal TCRB deep sequencing was carried out in roughly 23 treated patients wherever samples were available.

Library construction relied on the immunoSEQ multiplex PCR assay. Rearranged TCR beta chain sequences were amplified using the hsTCRB Kit according to the manufacturer's protocol. An Illumina MiSeq was used to sequence the TCRB libraries. The study's processing was this. The kit vendor's proprietary platform handled demultiplexing, trimming and gene mapping. As stored in TCRdb, this immuneACCESS dataset retains in-frame rearrangements with V and J assigned. A fraction of the clones does not appear; measured against another copy, unresolved V genes explain less than half of the discrepancy, and the remainder lacks a known reason. The DNA was the basis for D and trimming; V, J and clone size are from that table. The sample table records over 30,000 clones; 60% to 85% of these occur just once. Clones ranked in the top ten supply 9% to 10% of the sample. The paper's findings and limits, for the study overall: Immune responses induced by the vaccine were seen in roughly 95% of patients across multiple MHC alleles. Pseudoprogression appeared unrelated to alterations in the top peripheral T cell clonotypes detected by TCRB sequencing. It was noted by the authors that analyses of patient blood samples could not be reproduced owing to sample limitations. Availability determined which PBMC samples were chosen for TCRB deep sequencing.

Recombination connected TRBV5-1 to TRBJ1-1; 11 junctional bases match TRBD1. This sample comprised peripheral blood mononuclear cells (PBMCs), obtained from a glioma patient treated with radiotherapy, temozolomide or both. This clonotype was sampled from a man between 45 and 60 years old with glioma. Some clones in this sample may be carry-over from other donors' samples. CDR3 reads: CASSPGTGGTEAFF. The sequence in DNA is TGCGCCAGCAGCCCAGGGACAGGGGGCACTGAAGCTTTCTTT.